The sample holds a few counts of the clone carrying this TCR beta chain. Each CDR3 protein gets one entry after TCRdb re-called the 5' RACE reads with MiXCR. Of nearly 350,000 distinct CDR3 sequences listed, over 12% were seen once; the top ten hold 1.1%. The data belong to a study of CD8 T cells in ankylosing spondylitis. The CDR3 covers 14 residues. Germline CDR1 SGHKS, CDR2 YYEKEE (reference sequence). The J segment lost 9 bases and the V segment lost 4 bases, leaving 9 bases of the junction unmatched. What was sequenced was blood, either unsorted or a sorted T cell fraction (not recorded which). The genes are TRBV5-5 and TRBJ1-5; 8 positions agree with TRBD1. The receptor was isolated from a male donor with ankylosing spondylitis or in good health (not recorded which). CDR3 coding DNA: TGTGCCAGCAGCAGCGGACAGGGCGTATGGCCCCAGCATTTT. Residues: CASSSGQGVWPQHF.